In this sample, the clone carrying this TCR beta chain turned up a few times. What it binds is unknown. The source of the sample is a study of vaccination effects on CD4 cells after COVID-19. The protocol was immunoSEQ multiplex PCR, while the TCRdb copy is restricted to in-frame clones and leaves out a portion. This repertoire shows tens of thousands of clones, approximately 80% found once; its top ten account for approximately 1.2%. Sequencing was preceded by expansion of antigen-specific CD4+ T cells with viral peptide pools in the ViraFEST assay. Between days 10 and 11 of culture, CD4+ T cells were separated out. The vaccine given was either BNT162b2 or mRNA-1273, in two doses. The culture medium for 1.5 million to 2.5 million PBMC per well included 10 IU/ml IL-2 and 8.5 to 10 ug/ml peptides. The CDR3 runs to 15 residues. Per germline, CDR1 SNHLY and CDR2 FYNNEI. V was clipped by 7 bases and J by 0 bases, with 12 bases between them.

This receptor was taken from a human donor who received a COVID-19 vaccine. The rearrangement links TRBV2 to TRBJ1-4; D may be TRBD1 (5 bases). The specimen was CD4+ T cells from PBMCs cultured with HCoV-229E spike peptides, collected after COVID-19 vaccination. DNA for the CDR3: TGTGCCAGCACTCAGGGATTTGCAACTAATGAAAAACTGTTTTTT. Its protein product is CASTQGFATNEKLFF. Using reference TRBV2 and TRBJ1-4 for the parts outside the CDR3, the full variable domain is EPEVTQTPSHQVTQMGQEVILRCVPISNHLYFYWYRQILGQKVEFLVSFYNNEISEKSEIFDDQFSVERPDGSNFTLKIRSTKLEDSAMYFCASTQGFATNEKLFFGSGTQLSVL.